One and the same sample provided the 17 T cell receptor delta chains below, sequenced in a study of TRDV2 sequences in healthy donors. TCRdb re-processed the PCR reads using CATT. The sample yields around 1,700 delta-chain clones, roughly 16% seen once. Sequenced sample: Vd2+ gamma-delta T cells from blood. The receptors here all came from a human donor in good health.

For this clone: The sample carries other DNA sequences with the same CDR3. The rearrangement uses TRDV2 and TRDJ1, with 7 bases matching TRDD3. The junction had 4 bases not matched to a gene; V was cut back by 1 base and J by 0 bases. Germline CDR1 and CDR2: GEAIGNYY and EKD. The CDR3 runs 15 residues. This CDR3 reads CACDTLGENTDKLIF. The CDR3 DNA is TGTGCCTGTGACACTTTGGGGGAGAACACCGATAAACTCATCTTT.

This chain connects TRDV2 to TRDJ1; 9 positions agree with TRDD3. V lost 1 base to trimming and J lost 0 bases; unmatched junction nucleotides: 14. This CDR3 region has 19 residues. Germline V CDR1 and CDR2: GEAIGNYY, EKD. The DNA of the CDR3 is TGTGCCTGTGACACTCTGCGTCAGACTGGGGGACCCTACACCGATAAACTCATCTTT. Translated: CACDTLRQTGGPYTDKLIF.

The gene calls are TRDV2 and TRDJ1, with TRDD3 matching over 9 bases. CDR1 GEAIGNYY and CDR2 EKD come from the germline V gene. The trim removed 0 bases at V and 4 bases at J, leaving 17 bases unmatched. The CDR3 spans 19 residues. The CDR3 is CACDTVPLTGGYRDDKLIF. CDR3 sequence (DNA): TGTGCCTGTGACACCGTCCCTTTAACGGGGGGATACCGGGACGATAAACTCATCTTT.

The chain is built from TRDV2 and TRDJ1; TRDD3 matches at 7 bases. The CDR3 contains 18 residues. From germline, CDR1 is GEAIGNYY and CDR2 EKD. V was pared by 0 bases and J by 0 bases, with 12 bases of the junction left unmatched. CDR3 coding DNA: TGTGCCTGTGACACCGTACCAACTGGGGATAGGGACACCGATAAACTCATCTTT. Protein: CACDTVPTGDRDTDKLIF.

This clone has a handful of counts. The protein in TCRdb stems from a much larger clone and differs at residue 6 from this DNA's translation, likely a read error; here the protein is translated from the DNA. The V and J genes are TRDV2 and TRDJ1; 7 bases map to TRDD3. Germline lookup yields CDR1 GEAIGNYY and CDR2 EKD. V was clipped by 0 bases and J by 1 base; unmatched bases: 10. The CDR3 covers 17 residues. The CDR3 DNA sequence: TGTGCCTGTGACACCCTGGGGATTTCTGGGGGCACCGATAAACTCATCTTT. Its protein is CACDTLGISGGTDKLIF.

This clone is termed medium-sized. The same CDR3 is also encoded by other DNA sequences in this sample. The chain has TRDV2 and TRDJ1; TRDD3 agrees at 11 bases. Per the germline V gene, CDR1 is GEAIGNYY and CDR2 is EKD. The CDR3 totals 15 residues. The trim removed 2 bases at V and 4 bases at J, leaving 5 bases unmatched. CDR3 DNA: TGTGCCTGTGACAAATTGGGGGATACGGGCGATAAACTCATCTTT. It translates to CACDKLGDTGDKLIF.

This clone was recorded at least ten times. The chain combines TRDV2 with TRDJ1; 11 nucleotides agree with TRDD3. The trim removed 0 bases at V and 4 bases at J, leaving 9 bases unmatched. From germline, CDR1 is GEAIGNYY and CDR2 EKD. The CDR3 contains 17 residues. The CDR3: CACDTLLLGDKDDKLIF. CDR3 DNA: TGTGCCTGTGACACCCTGTTACTGGGGGATAAAGACGATAAACTCATCTTT.

This clone is classed as large. This chain joins TRDV2 and TRDJ1, with 8 bases that match TRDD3. The CDR3 is 18 amino acids. The V gene end was trimmed by 0 bases and the J gene end by 3 bases; junction bases not matched to a gene: 14. Germline assignment: CDR1 GEAIGNYY and CDR2 EKD. In nucleotides, the CDR3 is TGTGCCTGTGACACCATTACTGGGGGCCAACGCATGGCCGATAAACTCATCTTT. Its translation is CACDTITGGQRMADKLIF.

With regard to this clone: The protein recorded in TCRdb matches a much larger clone and deviates from this DNA's translation at residue 8, suggesting a read error; the protein here is obtained by translating the DNA. This sequence joins TRDV2 and TRDJ3; weak D call: TRDD3 (5 bases). From germline, CDR1 is GEAIGNYY and CDR2 EKD. CDR3 length: 19 amino acids. V was clipped by 2 bases and J by 0 bases, with 16 bases between them. Here the CDR3 reads CACDMAGCSGSWDTRQMFF. CDR3 sequence (DNA): TGTGCCTGTGACATGGCTGGGTGTTCTGGCTCCTGGGACACCCGACAGATGTTTTTC.

As regards this clone: A far larger clone lies a single base away; this is likely a read error. The chain employs TRDV2 and TRDJ3; 11 nucleotides align to TRDD3. The CDR3 runs to 22 residues. CDR1 is GEAIGNYY and CDR2 is EKD in the germline V gene. J was trimmed by 0 bases and V by 0 bases; bases with no gene match: 12. The CDR3 DNA is TGTGCCTGTGACACCGGGTTTGGGGGATACGCGATAGGCTCCTGGGACACCCGACAGATGTTTTTC. Translating gives CACDTGFGGYAIGSWDTRQMFF.

By share, this clone ranks as medium-sized. V and J are TRDV2 and TRDJ1; 13 bases are shared with TRDD3. With 0 bases clipped from V and 1 base from J, the junction kept 7 bases outside the gene matches. Germline V gene data show CDR1 as GEAIGNYY and CDR2 as EKD. The CDR3 extends over 18 amino acids. The CDR3 nucleotides are TGTGCCTGTGACACCATAACTGGGGGATACGCGTTCACCGATAAACTCATCTTT. This gives the protein CACDTITGGYAFTDKLIF.

This chain joins TRDV2 and TRDJ1; 13 bases map to TRDD3. Germline CDR1 reads GEAIGNYY; CDR2 reads EKD. The CDR3 consists of 22 residues. The ends lost 3 bases at V and 1 base at J; junction bases unmatched: 22. The DNA for the CDR3 is TGTGCCTGTGACGCCGTACTGGGGGATACGCCACCCGGAGAGTCTTCCACCGATAAACTCATCTTT. This encodes CACDAVLGDTPPGESSTDKLIF.

J is TRDJ1 and V is TRDV2, with TRDD3 matching over 7 bases. Germline V gene data show CDR1 as GEAIGNYY and CDR2 as EKD. The CDR3 covers 17 residues. V was clipped by 0 bases and J by 0 bases; unmatched bases: 9. CDR3 nucleotides: TGTGCCTGTGACACCGTTCCTTCGGGGGGATACACCGATAAACTCATCTTT. This translates into CACDTVPSGGYTDKLIF.

As concerns this clone: A much larger clone sits a single nucleotide away, making a read error possible. The rearrangement links TRDV2 to TRDJ1; 8 nucleotides agree with TRDD3. Germline CDR1 is GEAIGNYY and CDR2 is EKD. This CDR3 contains 13 residues. V trimming: 2 bases; J trimming: 3 bases; junction bases outside the gene matches: 1. CDR3 nucleotides: TGTGCCTGTGACATGGGGGATGCCGATAAACTCATCTTT. Translating gives CACDMGDADKLIF.

This clone showed up just a few times. The chain recombines TRDV2 with TRDJ1, with D perhaps matching TRDD3 (6 bases). Looked up from germline, CDR1 is GEAIGNYY and CDR2 is EKD. Deletions cut 0 bases from V and 0 bases from J, with 10 bases between. The CDR3 is 15 residues long. CDR3 DNA: TGTGCCTGTGACACCGCTGGGGAGAACACCGATAAACTCATCTTT. Encoded protein: CACDTAGENTDKLIF.

This clone was observed a handful of times. TCRdb shows a much larger clone's protein in place of this DNA's translation, and the two differ at residue 11, likely through a read error; the protein shown is translated from the DNA. The rearrangement uses TRDV2 and TRDJ1; 11 bases are a match to TRDD3. V was pared by 2 bases and J by 0 bases, with 16 bases of the junction left unmatched. CDR1 is GEAIGNYY, CDR2 EKD, per germline. The CDR3 consists of 20 residues. The CDR3 DNA reads as TGTGCCTGTGACAACGTGGTACTGGGGGATAAAGTATCGTACACCGATAAACTCATCTTT. It codes for CACDNVVLGDKVSYTDKLIF.

In its sample, this clone was seen many times. A far larger clone is one base from this, pointing to a likely read error. The sample carries other DNA sequences with the same CDR3. The rearrangement joins TRDV2 to TRDJ1, with 9 bases aligning to TRDD3. The CDR3 extends over 18 amino acids. Losses at the gene ends were 0 bases for V and 1 base for J; bases not matched to a gene: 11. Germline lookup yields CDR1 GEAIGNYY and CDR2 EKD. The CDR3 sequence is CACDTLRQTGGPTDKLIF. The CDR3 DNA is TGTGCCTGTGACACCCTGCGTCAGACTGGGGGACCCACCGATAAACTCATCTTT.